Each of the 18 T cell receptor beta chains below was sequenced from the same sample in a study of neurological immune-mediated disorders. Using its own MiXCR run on the 5' RACE reads, TCRdb lists one record per CDR3 protein. The sample lists some 120,000 distinct CDR3 sequences, roughly 3.2% occurring once. Sequencing was done on a sample of PBMCs. The receptor set was obtained from a woman aged 25 to 45 with multiple sclerosis.

This clonotype has a handful of counts. This rearrangement joins TRBV5-1 to TRBJ1-2; TRBD1 might be the D (6 bases). In germline, CDR1 is SGHRS, CDR2 YFSETQ. CDR3 length equals 15 residues. The V gene lost 5 bases and the J gene lost 6 bases, with 20 bases spanning the gap. CDR3 sequence reads: CASRYGSGVSDGYTF. CDR3 nucleotides: TGCGCCAGCAGGTACGGATCAGGGGTATCGGATGGCTACACCTTC.

There are many counts of this clonotype. The rearrangement joins TRBV5-6 to TRBJ2-5, with a tentative D call TRBD1 (5 bases). CDR3 length: 15 residues. V lost 0 bases, J lost 3 bases, and 12 bases lay in between. The V gene's germline CDR1 is SGHDT and CDR2 YYEEEE. The CDR3 bases are TGTGCCAGCAGCTTGGCGCAGGGATGGGAAGAGACCCAGTACTTC. Amino acid sequence: CASSLAQGWEETQYF. Together with reference TRBV5-6 and TRBJ2-5, the CDR3 gives the full variable domain: DAGVTQSPTHLIKTRGQQVTLRCSPKSGHDTVSWYQQALGQGPQFIFQYYEEEERQRGNFPDRFSGHQFPNYSSELNVNALLLGDSALYLCASSLAQGWEETQYFGPGTRLLVL.

This clonotype was detected ten times or more. The chain joins TRBV12-3 or TRBV12-4 to TRBJ1-6; no reliable D call. This CDR3 is 18 amino acids long. V was trimmed by 7 bases and J by 4 bases, leaving 23 bases between them. This CDR3 is CASNSRDPSTGYNSPLHF. As DNA, the CDR3 is TGTGCCAGCAATTCCCGCGATCCAAGCACGGGTTATAATTCACCCCTCCACTTT.

This clonotype was observed many times. V is TRBV6-5 and J is TRBJ1-5, with TRBD1 matching 10 bases. The CDR3 sequence is 15 residues long. V shed 0 bases and J 8 bases; nucleotides not matched to a gene: 4. Germline assignment: CDR1 MNHEY and CDR2 SVGAGI. Here the CDR3 DNA reads TGTGCCAGCAGTTACTCCCGGGACAGGGGAAAGCCCCAGCATTTT. It codes for CASSYSRDRGKPQHF.

This clonotype was seen many times. This chain connects TRBV4-1 to TRBJ1-4, with D uncertain. This CDR3 has 16 residues. Deletions cut 1 base from V and 0 bases from J, with 9 bases between. Germline CDR1 and CDR2: MGHRA and YSYEKL. CDR3 in amino acids: CASSQGTSATNEKLFF. CDR3 in DNA: TGCGCCAGCAGCCAAGGGACGTCTGCAACTAATGAAAAACTGTTTTTT.

This clonotype was observed many times. The genes are TRBV5-1 and TRBJ2-1; no definite D call. The germline V gene has CDR1 SGHRS and CDR2 YFSETQ. Trimming left V 0 bases short and J 4 bases short, with 5 bases between. This CDR3 comprises 13 residues. The DNA of the CDR3 is TGCGCCAGCAGCTTGGCTCAGTACAATGAGCAGTTCTTC. Its translation is CASSLAQYNEQFF.

This clonotype was seen at least ten times. The chain employs TRBV3-1 and TRBJ1-2; no reliable D call. CDR3 length: 12 residues. With 4 bases removed from V and 4 bases from J, the gap between germline ends came to 7 bases. The germline V gene encodes CDR1 LGHDT and CDR2 YNNKEL (reference sequence). The CDR3 sequence: CASSLPGYGYTF. In DNA, the CDR3 is TGTGCCAGCAGCCTTCCGGGCTATGGCTACACCTTC.

This clonotype occurred many times. The CDR3 spells CASSLGGSDTQYF. The CDR3 region has the DNA TGTGCCAGCAGCCTCGGCGGTAGTGATACGCAGTATTTT. This chain joins TRBV14 and TRBJ2-3, with unresolved D. This CDR3 contains 13 residues. CDR1 and CDR2 from the germline V gene are SGHDN and FVKESK. Trimming took off 4 bases at V and 6 bases at J, with 11 bases between the two ends.

At least ten counts were recorded for this clonotype. The chain carries TRBV5-1 and TRBJ2-7, with D tentatively TRBD2 (6 bases). V was pared by 0 bases and J by 2 bases, with 15 bases between. The CDR3 extends over 16 amino acids. Per germline, CDR1 SGHRS and CDR2 YFSETQ. The CDR3 DNA follows: TGCGCCAGCAGCTTGGCTGCCGGGACTCTAACCTACGAGCAGTACTTC. Its translation is CASSLAAGTLTYEQYF.

This clonotype was seen repeatedly, ten times or more. V is TRBV7-2 and J is TRBJ1-2; the D is unclear. Trimming took 0 bases from V and 5 from J, leaving 10 bases between them. Germline values: CDR1 SGHTA, CDR2 FQGNSA. There are 14 residues in the CDR3. The CDR3 sequence: CASSLAVGPYGYTF. CDR3 nucleotide sequence: TGTGCCAGCAGCTTAGCCGTCGGTCCTTATGGCTACACCTTC.

This clonotype was seen only a few times. The CDR3 protein is CAISPQGDTGELFF. In DNA form, the CDR3 reads TGTGCCATCAGTCCACAGGGAGACACCGGGGAGCTGTTTTTT. This rearrangement joins TRBV10-3 to TRBJ2-2; D is possibly TRBD1 (6 bases). Germline lookup yields CDR1 ENHRY and CDR2 SYGVKD. The CDR3 is 14 residues long. Deletions cut 5 bases from V and 3 bases from J, with 10 bases between.

This clonotype was seen repeatedly, ten times or more. The chain recombines TRBV7-2 with TRBJ2-7; weak D call: TRBD2 (6 bases). With 3 bases removed from V and 3 bases from J, the gap between germline ends came to 12 bases. The CDR3 spans 14 residues. The germline CDR1 and CDR2 sequences are SGHTA and FQGNSA. The CDR3 sequence is CASSLGRDFYEQYF. CDR3 DNA: TGTGCCAGCAGCTTGGGCAGGGACTTCTACGAGCAGTACTTC.

This clonotype was detected many times. The chain carries TRBV7-2 and TRBJ1-5, with D possibly matching TRBD1 (6 bases). The CDR3 runs to 13 residues. Trimming stripped 0 bases from V and 7 bases from J, with 7 bases between. Germline lookup yields CDR1 SGHTA and CDR2 FQGNSA. CDR3 amino acids: CASSLAGGQPQHF. Here the CDR3 DNA reads TGTGCCAGCAGCTTAGCAGGGGGGCAGCCCCAGCATTTT.

This clonotype has ten or more counts. The chain carries TRBV7-6 and TRBJ1-2, with D perhaps matching TRBD1 (5 bases). Germline CDR1 and CDR2: SGHVS and FNYEAQ. The CDR3 covers 11 residues. CDR3 nucleotide sequence: TGTGTGTGTAAGGGGTACTATGGCTACACCTTC. It yields the protein CVCKGYYGYTF.

This clonotype showed up many times. The chain joins TRBV4-1 to TRBJ2-7, with D possibly matching TRBD1 (5 bases). Germline V CDR1 and CDR2: MGHRA, YSYEKL. The CDR3 has 15 amino acids. The germline V and J ends were trimmed by 4 bases and 3 bases, with 16 bases remaining between them. The CDR3 loop is CASSPLGAIGYEQYF. CDR3 bases: TGCGCCAGCAGCCCTTTAGGGGCTATTGGCTACGAGCAGTACTTC.

This clonotype was detected many times. The chain joins TRBV10-2 to TRBJ2-1; TRBD1 is a possible D gene (6 bases). CDR3 length: 13 amino acids. V lost 6 bases and J lost 6, with 12 bases in between. Germline V lookup: CDR1 WSHSY, CDR2 SAAADI. CDR3 sequence: CASRGASLNEQFF. The DNA of the CDR3 is TGCGCCAGCAGGGGGGCCTCCCTCAATGAGCAGTTCTTC.

The table lists this clonotype with many counts. J is TRBJ1-1 and V is TRBV5-1; TRBD1 agrees at 8 bases. Germline CDR1 reads SGHRS; CDR2 reads YFSETQ. V lost 4 bases to trimming and J lost 0 bases; unmatched junction nucleotides: 8. The CDR3 runs to 16 residues. CDR3 bases: TGCGCCAGCAGCCAAGGACAGGGTTACATGAACACTGAAGCTTTCTTT. Residues: CASSQGQGYMNTEAFF.

This clonotype was observed at least ten times. The rearrangement joins TRBV12-3 or TRBV12-4 to TRBJ1-1; D possibly corresponds to TRBD1 (6 bases). The V gene lost 6 bases and the J gene lost 2 bases, with 10 bases spanning the gap. The CDR3 has 13 amino acids. The CDR3 reads CASRLQGNTEAFF. Here the CDR3 DNA reads TGTGCCAGCAGGTTACAGGGAAACACTGAAGCTTTCTTT.